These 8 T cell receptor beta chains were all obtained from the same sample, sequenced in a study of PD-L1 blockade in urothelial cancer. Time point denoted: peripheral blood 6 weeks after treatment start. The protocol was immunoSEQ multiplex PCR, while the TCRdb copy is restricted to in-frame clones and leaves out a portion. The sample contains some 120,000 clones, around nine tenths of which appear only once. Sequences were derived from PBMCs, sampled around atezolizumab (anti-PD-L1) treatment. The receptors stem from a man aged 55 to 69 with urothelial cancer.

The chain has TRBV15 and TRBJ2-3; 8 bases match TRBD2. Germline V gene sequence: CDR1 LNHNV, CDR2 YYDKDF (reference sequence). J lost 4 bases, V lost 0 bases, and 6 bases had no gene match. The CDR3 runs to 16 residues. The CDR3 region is CATSRDTAGGSDTQYF. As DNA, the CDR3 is TGTGCCACCAGCAGAGATACCGCGGGGGGATCAGATACGCAGTATTTT.

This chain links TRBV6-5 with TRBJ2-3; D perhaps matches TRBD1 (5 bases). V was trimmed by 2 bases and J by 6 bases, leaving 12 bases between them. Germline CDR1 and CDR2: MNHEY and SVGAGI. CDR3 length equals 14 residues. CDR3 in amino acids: CASSYGKGSDTQYF. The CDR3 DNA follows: TGTGCCAGCAGTTACGGGAAGGGGTCGGATACGCAGTATTTT.

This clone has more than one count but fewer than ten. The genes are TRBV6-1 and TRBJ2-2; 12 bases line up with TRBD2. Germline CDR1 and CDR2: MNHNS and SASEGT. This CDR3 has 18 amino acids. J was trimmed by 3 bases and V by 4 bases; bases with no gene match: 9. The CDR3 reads CASSATSPSGGDTGELFF. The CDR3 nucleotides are TGTGCCAGCAGTGCGACCAGCCCTAGCGGGGGGGACACCGGGGAGCTGTTTTTT.

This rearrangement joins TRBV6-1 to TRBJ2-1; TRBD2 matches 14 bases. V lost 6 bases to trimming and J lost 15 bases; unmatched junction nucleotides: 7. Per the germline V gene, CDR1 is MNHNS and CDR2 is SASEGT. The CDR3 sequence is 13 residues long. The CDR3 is CASRTSGRAVGFF. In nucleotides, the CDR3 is TGTGCCAGCAGGACTAGCGGGAGGGCCGTGGGGTTCTTC.

The CDR3 DNA follows: TGTGCCAGCAGTCGCACCCGGACAGGGTTTGAGACCCAGTACTTC. Translation gives CASSRTRTGFETQYF. V is TRBV6-5 and J is TRBJ2-5; TRBD1 matches at 8 bases. The CDR3 has 15 residues. After removal of 5 bases from V and 5 bases from J, the junction contained 10 bases not matched to a gene. Germline V gene sequence: CDR1 MNHEY, CDR2 SVGAGI.

The CDR3 coding sequence is TGTGCCAGCAGCACAGGGTTGACTGAAGCTTTCTTT. It encodes CASSTGLTEAFF. The V gene is TRBV6-5, the J gene TRBJ1-1; D possibly corresponds to TRBD1 (6 bases). Germline V gives CDR1 MNHEY, CDR2 SVGAGI. The CDR3 consists of 12 residues. V lost 6 bases to trimming and J lost 5 bases, with 10 bases between them.

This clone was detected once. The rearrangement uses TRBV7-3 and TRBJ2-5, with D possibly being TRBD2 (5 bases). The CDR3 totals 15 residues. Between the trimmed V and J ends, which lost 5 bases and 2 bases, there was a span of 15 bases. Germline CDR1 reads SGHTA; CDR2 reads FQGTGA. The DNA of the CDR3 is TGTGCCAGCAGCCCGCTGGGCGGGTCACAAGAGACCCAGTACTTC. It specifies CASSPLGGSQETQYF.

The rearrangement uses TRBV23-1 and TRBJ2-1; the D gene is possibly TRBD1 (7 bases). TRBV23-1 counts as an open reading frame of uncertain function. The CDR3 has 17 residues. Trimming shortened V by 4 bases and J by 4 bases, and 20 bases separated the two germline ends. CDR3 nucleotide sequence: TGCGCCAGCAGTCCGACCCGCGGGACAGAAGAATACAATGAGCAGTTCTTC. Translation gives CASSPTRGTEEYNEQFF.